The rows below give T cell receptor beta chains drawn from one sample of a study of PD-1 blockade in classical Hodgkin lymphoma. Libraries were prepared by immunoSEQ multiplex PCR; TCRdb keeps only in-frame clonotypes and omits some of them. The table has 25,000 to 35,000 clones, 70% seen once. The source was peripheral blood mononuclear cells (PBMCs), collected before the second cycle of nivolumab. The receptors originated from a human donor with classical Hodgkin lymphoma. The CDR3 runs from the conserved cysteine through the conserved F or W. The order of the fields is D gene, V gene, J gene, clone size, CDR3 protein, CDR3 DNA. D genes are given only for firm matches. Clone size is not always given. Where it is, it says once, few, many or a class for expanded clones.

-	TRBV13	TRBJ1-1	-	CASSFNIGVTEAFF	TGTGCCAGCAGCTTTAATATAGGCGTTACTGAAGCTTTCTTT
TRBD2	TRBV5-1	TRBJ2-3	-	CASTPEGLVTDTQYF	TGCGCCAGCACCCCGGAGGGACTAGTCACAGATACGCAGTATTTT
TRBD1	TRBV19	TRBJ1-6	few	CASSVGDRVSPLHF	TGTGCCAGTAGTGTGGGGGACAGGGTGTCACCCCTCCACTTT
-	TRBV10-3	TRBJ2-7	-	CATSDPSYEQYF	TGTGCCACCAGCGACCCCAGCTACGAGCAGTACTTC
TRBD2	TRBV2	TRBJ2-2	-	CASRALAGVKTGELFF	TGTGCCAGCAGAGCCCTAGCGGGGGTCAAGACCGGGGAGCTGTTTTTT
TRBD1	TRBV19	TRBJ1-5	few	CASSTRTGGSNQPQHF	TGTGCCAGTAGTACCAGGACAGGGGGAAGCAATCAGCCCCAGCATTTT
-	TRBV25-1	TRBJ1-6	-	CASSVGQANSPLHF	TGTGCCAGCAGTGTCGGGCAGGCAAATTCACCCCTCCACTTT
TRBD1	TRBV28	TRBJ2-5	-	CASSPPTGGATQYF	TGTGCCAGCAGTCCGCCGACAGGGGGTGCGACCCAGTACTTC
-	TRBV25-1	TRBJ1-5	-	CASSELIKGGNQPQHF	TGTGCCAGCAGTGAACTCATAAAAGGGGGCAATCAGCCCCAGCATTTT
-	TRBV2	TRBJ2-2	-	CASSVLNTGELFF	TGTGCCAGCAGTGTACTTAACACCGGGGAGCTGTTTTTT
-	TRBV5-1	TRBJ1-6	-	CASSSDIFRSYNSPLHF	TGCGCCAGCAGCAGTGACATTTTCCGCTCCTATAATTCACCCCTCCACTTT
-	TRBV19	TRBJ1-1	few	CASTRGIMNTEAFF	TGTGCCAGTACGAGGGGAATAATGAACACTGAAGCTTTCTTT
-	TRBV19	TRBJ2-6	-	CASSYRGGTGANVLTF	TGTGCCAGTAGCTACCGGGGAGGCACTGGGGCCAACGTCCTGACTTTC
TRBD2	TRBV5-1	TRBJ2-1	once	CASRSVSGLHNEQFF	TGCGCCAGCAGGTCGGTTAGCGGGCTTCACAATGAGCAGTTCTTC
-	TRBV18	TRBJ2-2	-	CASSPWATNTGELFF	TGTGCCAGCTCACCCTGGGCTACGAACACCGGGGAGCTGTTTTTT